Listed below are T cell receptor beta chains from one sample, sequenced in a study of blood T cell repertoires in COVID-19. Method: immunoSEQ multiplex PCR; TCRdb's copy keeps in-frame clones and lacks some. The data contain 150,000 to 200,000 clones, about 88% of them seen just once; the ten biggest clones take up 2.1%. Material: peripheral blood. The receptors were sampled from a man aged 70-80 years with active or convalescent COVID-19. CDR3s include the opening cysteine and the closing phenylalanine or tryptophan. D genes are given only for firm matches. Size tells how often a clone was seen (once, few, many) or the class of an expanded clone, and some rows leave it out.

D gene: TRBD1
V gene: TRBV3-1/TRBV3-2
clone size: .
J gene: TRBJ1-1
CDR3 length: 17
CDR3 DNA: TGTGCCAGCAGCCAAGGCCCGGGACAGGGTCGCGGCACTGAAGCTTTCTTT
CDR3 protein: CASSQGPGQGRGTEAFF

D gene: TRBD1
V gene: TRBV10-3
clone size: .
J gene: TRBJ2-2
CDR3 length: 14
CDR3 DNA: TGTGCCATCAGTGTGGGACAGTTCACCGGGGAGCTGTTTTTT
CDR3 protein: CAISVGQFTGELFF

D gene: .
V gene: TRBV29-1
clone size: .
J gene: TRBJ2-3
CDR3 length: 14
CDR3 DNA: TGCAGCGTTGGGAACAGGAGGGGCACAGATACGCAGTATTTT
CDR3 protein: CSVGNRRGTDTQYF

D gene: TRBD1
V gene: TRBV28
clone size: .
J gene: TRBJ1-6
CDR3 length: 16
CDR3 DNA: TGTGCCAGCAGTTTATTGCCGGGACAGGGAGATTCACCCCTCCACTTT
CDR3 protein: CASSLLPGQGDSPLHF

D gene: TRBD2
V gene: TRBV10-2
clone size: few
J gene: TRBJ2-3
CDR3 length: 18
CDR3 DNA: TGCGCCAGCAGGGAGGCGGGGACGGGGGGTCCTAGCACAGATACGCAGTATTTT
CDR3 protein: CASREAGTGGPSTDTQYF

D gene: .
V gene: TRBV5-1
clone size: .
J gene: TRBJ1-1
CDR3 length: 15
CDR3 DNA: TGCGCCAGCAGCTTGCTTAGTCGGGGGAACACTGAAGCTTTCTTT
CDR3 protein: CASSLLSRGNTEAFF

D gene: TRBD1
V gene: TRBV5-4
clone size: .
J gene: TRBJ2-5
CDR3 length: 15
CDR3 DNA: TGTGCCAGCAGCTTGTTGGTACAGGGGAAGGAGACCCAGTACTTC
CDR3 protein: CASSLLVQGKETQYF

D gene: .
V gene: TRBV5-4
clone size: .
J gene: TRBJ1-6
CDR3 length: 14
CDR3 DNA: TGTGCCAGCAGCTTGGAGACAGATAATTCACCCCTCCACTTT
CDR3 protein: CASSLETDNSPLHF

D gene: TRBD2
V gene: TRBV28
clone size: .
J gene: TRBJ2-3
CDR3 length: 16
CDR3 DNA: TGTGCCAGCAGTTTGGGGGGGTCTCGTAGCACAGATACGCAGTATTTT
CDR3 protein: CASSLGGSRSTDTQYF

D gene: .
V gene: TRBV3-1/TRBV3-2
clone size: once
J gene: TRBJ1-2
CDR3 length: 16
CDR3 DNA: TGTGCCAGCAGCCACTCCCCCCGCCACAGTGTCTATGGCTACACCTTC
CDR3 protein: CASSHSPRHSVYGYTF

D gene: TRBD1
V gene: TRBV24-1
clone size: .
J gene: TRBJ2-3
CDR3 length: 16
CDR3 DNA: TGTGCCACCAGTGATTCCGACAGGGGATCCGCAGATACGCAGTATTTT
CDR3 protein: CATSDSDRGSADTQYF

D gene: TRBD1
V gene: TRBV29-1
clone size: .
J gene: TRBJ2-1
CDR3 length: 13
CDR3 DNA: TGCAGCGGTGAACAGGGGGACATTGTTGAGCAGTTCTTC
CDR3 protein: CSGEQGDIVEQFF

D gene: .
V gene: TRBV5-8
clone size: .
J gene: TRBJ2-7
CDR3 length: 14
CDR3 DNA: TGTGCCAGCAGCTTGTATGGGGGCCGGTACGAGCAGTACTTC
CDR3 protein: CASSLYGGRYEQYF

D gene: .
V gene: TRBV30
clone size: .
J gene: TRBJ1-1
CDR3 length: 14
CDR3 DNA: TGTGCCTGGAGTGGGGGACTGGTTTACACTGAAGCTTTCTTT
CDR3 protein: CAWSGGLVYTEAFF

D gene: TRBD1
V gene: TRBV15
clone size: .
J gene: TRBJ1-5
CDR3 length: 16
CDR3 DNA: TGTGCCACCAGCAGGAATCCAACAGGGGTTAATCAGCCCCAGCATTTT
CDR3 protein: CATSRNPTGVNQPQHF